What follows are 5 T cell receptor beta chains derived from one specimen sequenced in a study of blood T cell repertoires in COVID-19. Some clones are missing from TCRdb's copy, which holds only in-frame ones; the method was immunoSEQ multiplex PCR. The table shows some 150,000 clones, with approximately 86% occurring only once. The sample taken for sequencing was peripheral blood. These receptors came from a woman in her 40s with active or convalescent COVID-19.

V and J are TRBV28 and TRBJ1-4; D gene uncertain. The CDR3 runs 17 residues. CDR1 is MDHEN and CDR2 is SYDVKM in the germline V gene. V was trimmed by 4 bases and J by 0 bases, leaving 15 bases between them. The CDR3 protein is CASSYGYGRTTNEKLFF. Written as DNA, the CDR3 is TGTGCCAGCAGTTACGGCTACGGGAGGACAACTAATGAAAAACTGTTTTTT.

The rearrangement uses TRBV30 and TRBJ2-5; 7 nucleotides align to TRBD1. From germline, CDR1 is GTSNPN and CDR2 SVGIG (reference sequence). The CDR3 consists of 15 residues. With V trimmed by 4 bases and J by 0 bases, 8 bases remained unmatched. The CDR3 nucleotides read TGTGCCTGGACGCCCAAGACAGGGTACCAAGAGACCCAGTACTTC. It translates to CAWTPKTGYQETQYF.

This chain connects TRBV5-1 to TRBJ1-3; D perhaps matches TRBD1 (5 bases). Trimming stripped 0 bases from V and 1 base from J, with 11 bases between. This CDR3 is 16 amino acids long. Germline-derived CDR1 and CDR2 are SGHRS and YFSETQ. CDR3 amino acids: CASSLERQISGNTIYF. CDR3 sequence (DNA): TGCGCCAGCAGCTTGGAGAGACAGATTTCTGGAAACACCATATATTTT. Combining the CDR3 with reference TRBV5-1 and TRBJ1-3 gives the whole variable domain KAGVTQTPRYLIKTRGQQVTLSCSPISGHRSVSWYQQTPGQGLQFLFEYFSETQRNKGNFPGRFSGRQFSNSRSEMNVSTLELGDSALYLCASSLERQISGNTIYFGEGSWLTVV.

The V gene is TRBV15, the J gene TRBJ2-2; perhaps TRBD1 as D (5 bases). The germline CDR1 and CDR2 sequences are LNHNV and YYDKDF (reference sequence). Trimming took 0 bases from V and 2 from J, leaving 13 bases between them. CDR3 length: 17 amino acids. CDR3 nucleotides: TGTGCCACCAGCAGAGATATAGGGGCGAGAAACACCGGGGAGCTGTTTTTT. Translation: CATSRDIGARNTGELFF.

The chain carries TRBV19 and TRBJ2-7; 7 bases fit TRBD1. The germline V gene has CDR1 LNHDA and CDR2 SQIVND (reference sequence). The length of the CDR3 is 15 residues. Unmatched junction bases numbered 8, after V lost 0 bases and J lost 6 bases. The CDR3 protein is CASSIEGQLYSEQYF. The CDR3 DNA sequence: TGTGCCAGTAGTATAGAGGGACAGTTATACAGCGAGCAGTACTTC.